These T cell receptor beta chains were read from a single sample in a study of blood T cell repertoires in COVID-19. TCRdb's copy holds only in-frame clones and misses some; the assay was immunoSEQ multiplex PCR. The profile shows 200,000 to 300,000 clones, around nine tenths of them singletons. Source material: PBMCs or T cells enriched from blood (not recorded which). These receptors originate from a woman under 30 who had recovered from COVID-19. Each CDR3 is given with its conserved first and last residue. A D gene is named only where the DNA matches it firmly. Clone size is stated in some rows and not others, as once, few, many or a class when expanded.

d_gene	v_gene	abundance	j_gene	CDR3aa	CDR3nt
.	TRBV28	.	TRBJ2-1	CASSSPPRRAGLYNEQFF	TGTGCCAGCAGTTCCCCGCCCCGGAGGGCCGGTCTGTACAATGAGCAGTTCTTC
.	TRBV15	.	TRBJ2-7	CATSRDKTYEQYF	TGTGCCACCAGCAGGGACAAGACCTACGAGCAGTACTTC
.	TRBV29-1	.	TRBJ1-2	CSVEGGTRHEGYGYTF	TGCAGCGTTGAAGGGGGGACTCGGCACGAGGGCTATGGCTACACCTTC
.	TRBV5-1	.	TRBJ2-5	CASSSLMEVQYF	TGCGCCAGCAGTTCACTAATGGAGGTCCAGTACTTC
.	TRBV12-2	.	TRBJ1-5	CASRLGQGSNQPQHF	TGTGCAAGTCGCTTAGGACAGGGAAGCAATCAGCCCCAGCATTTT
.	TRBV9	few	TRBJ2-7	CASSVWPSETYEQYF	TGTGCCAGCAGCGTATGGCCTAGCGAAACCTACGAGCAGTACTTC
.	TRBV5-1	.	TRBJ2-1	CASSLESSPYNEQFF	TGCGCCAGCAGCTTGGAGAGTTCCCCCTACAATGAGCAGTTCTTC
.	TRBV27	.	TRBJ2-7	CASSMNLARDDSYEQYF	TGTGCCAGCAGTATGAACCTCGCGCGGGATGACTCCTACGAGCAGTACTTC
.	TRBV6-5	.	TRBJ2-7	CASSFSSLNEQYF	TGTGCCAGCAGTTTCTCCAGTCTTAACGAGCAGTACTTC
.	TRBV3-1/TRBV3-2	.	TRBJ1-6	CASRVNTGKDSPLHF	TGTGCCAGCAGGGTAAACACAGGGAAGGATTCACCCCTCCACTTT
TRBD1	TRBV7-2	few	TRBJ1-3	CASSLSPGGTGNTIYF	TGTGCCAGCAGCTTAAGTCCAGGGGGCACTGGAAACACCATATATTTT
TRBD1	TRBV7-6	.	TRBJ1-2	CASSLGGQTLNYGYTF	TGTGCCAGCAGCTTAGGGGGACAGACACTTAACTATGGCTACACCTTC
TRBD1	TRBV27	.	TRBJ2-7	CASSNLGQGYSYEQYF	TGTGCCAGCAGTAATCTGGGACAGGGTTACTCCTACGAGCAGTACTTC
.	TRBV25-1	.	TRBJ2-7	CASSESQQGTPLQYF	TGTGCCAGCAGTGAATCACAACAGGGAACGCCTCTACAGTACTTC
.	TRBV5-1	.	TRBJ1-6	CASSLAGGPSSYNSPLHF	TGCGCCAGCAGCTTGGCCGGAGGGCCAAGCTCCTATAATTCACCCCTCCACTTT
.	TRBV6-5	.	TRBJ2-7	CASSSGSRGGNEQYF	TGTGCCAGCAGTTCCGGATCGCGGGGCGGGAACGAGCAGTACTTC
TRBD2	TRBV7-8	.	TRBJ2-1	CASGRGGLNEQFF	TGTGCCAGCGGGCGGGGGGGATTGAATGAGCAGTTCTTC
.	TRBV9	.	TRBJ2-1	CASSYGRGPYNEQFF	TGTGCCAGCAGCTACGGGCGGGGGCCCTACAATGAGCAGTTCTTC
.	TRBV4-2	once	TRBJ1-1	CASSQGAGRNTEAFF	TGTGCCAGCAGCCAAGGAGCGGGGCGAAACACTGAAGCTTTCTTT
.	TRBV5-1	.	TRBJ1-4	CASTTGAGGDEKLFF	TGCGCCAGCACCACGGGCGCGGGGGGAGATGAAAAACTGTTTTTT
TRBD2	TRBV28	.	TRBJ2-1	CASRRSGRAWNEQFF	TGTGCCAGCAGGAGAAGCGGGAGGGCCTGGAATGAGCAGTTCTTC
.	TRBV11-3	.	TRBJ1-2	CASSFGPGEDGYTF	.
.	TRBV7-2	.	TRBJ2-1	CASSLVGTGFNEQFF	TGTGCCAGCAGTTTAGTAGGGACTGGGTTCAATGAGCAGTTCTTC
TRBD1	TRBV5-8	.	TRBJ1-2	CASSLEDRVHGYTF	TGTGCCAGCAGCTTGGAGGACAGGGTTCATGGCTACACCTTC
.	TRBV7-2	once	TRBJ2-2	CASSLGFRNTGELFF	TGTGCCAGCAGCTTAGGTTTCAGAAACACCGGGGAGCTGTTTTTT
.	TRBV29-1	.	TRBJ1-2	CSFESGGYGYTF	TGCAGCTTTGAGTCGGGTGGCTATGGCTACACCTTC
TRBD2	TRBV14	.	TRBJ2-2	CASSQPERGYTGELFF	TGTGCCAGCAGCCAGCCCGAGCGGGGCTACACCGGGGAGCTGTTTTTT
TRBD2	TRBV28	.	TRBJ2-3	CASSLQGGGTDTQYF	TGTGCCAGCAGTTTACAGGGAGGGGGCACAGATACGCAGTATTTT
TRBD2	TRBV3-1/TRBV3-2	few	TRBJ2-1	CASSPGLAGAGEQFF	TGTGCCAGCAGCCCGGGACTAGCGGGAGCTGGAGAGCAGTTCTTC
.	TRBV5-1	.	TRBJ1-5	CASSLGIGGDNQPQHF	TGCGCCAGCAGCTTAGGTATCGGAGGGGACAATCAGCCCCAGCATTTT
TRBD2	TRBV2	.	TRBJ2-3	CASSELASGGGTDTQYF	TGTGCCAGCAGTGAACTGGCTAGCGGGGGGGGCACAGATACGCAGTATTTT
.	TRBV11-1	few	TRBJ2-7	CASSSRTLSSDEQYF	TGTGCCAGCAGCTCTAGGACCCTTTCTAGCGACGAGCAGTACTTC
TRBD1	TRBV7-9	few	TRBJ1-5	CASSETGGSNQPQHF	TGTGCCAGCAGCGAGACAGGGGGAAGCAATCAGCCCCAGCATTTT
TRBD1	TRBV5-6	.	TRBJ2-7	CASSSLRTGRVYEQYF	TGTGCCAGCAGCTCCCTCAGGACAGGGAGAGTATACGAGCAGTACTTC
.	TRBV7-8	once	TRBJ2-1	CASSLADLGESSYNEQFF	TGTGCCAGCAGCTTAGCGGATTTGGGCGAGAGCTCCTACAATGAGCAGTTCTTC
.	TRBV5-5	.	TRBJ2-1	CASSLGSGFDEQFF	TGTGCCAGCAGCTTGGGGTCAGGTTTTGATGAGCAGTTCTTC
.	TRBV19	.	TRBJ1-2	CASSIGARVAGYTF	TGTGCCAGTAGTATAGGAGCCCGGGTGGCTGGCTACACCTTC
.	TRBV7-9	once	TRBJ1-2	CASSVTRDNINYGYTF	TGTGCCAGCAGCGTCACACGGGACAACATCAACTATGGCTACACCTTC
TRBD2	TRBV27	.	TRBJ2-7	CASTPAGGPGEQYF	TGTGCCAGCACCCCCGCGGGAGGGCCTGGAGAGCAGTACTTC
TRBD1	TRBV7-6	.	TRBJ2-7	CASSSAQGAYEQYF	TGTGCCAGCAGCTCAGCCCAGGGGGCCTACGAGCAGTACTTC
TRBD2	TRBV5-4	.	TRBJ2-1	CASSSGGGLSYNEQFF	TGTGCCAGCAGCTCGGGGGGGGGCCTATCCTACAATGAGCAGTTCTTC
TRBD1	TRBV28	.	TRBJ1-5	CASSLPQGDSNQPQHF	TGTGCCAGCAGTTTACCACAGGGGGATAGCAATCAGCCCCAGCATTTT
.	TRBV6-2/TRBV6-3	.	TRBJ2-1	CASSLHDEQFF	TGTGCCAGCAGCTTACACGATGAGCAGTTCTTC
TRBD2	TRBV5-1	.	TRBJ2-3	CASSGGLAGATDTQYF	TGCGCCAGCAGCGGCGGACTAGCGGGGGCTACAGATACGCAGTATTTT
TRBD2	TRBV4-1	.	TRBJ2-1	CASSQDSGGGYNEQFF	TGCGCCAGCAGCCAAGACAGCGGGGGGGGATACAATGAGCAGTTCTTC
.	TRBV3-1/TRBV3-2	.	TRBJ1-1	CASSQTEYTEAFF	TGTGCCAGCAGCCAAACAGAGTACACTGAAGCTTTCTTT
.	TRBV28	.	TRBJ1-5	CASAQGQMWSQPQHF	TGTGCCAGCGCTCAGGGGCAGATGTGGAGTCAGCCCCAGCATTTT
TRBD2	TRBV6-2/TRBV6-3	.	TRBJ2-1	CASSYLGTSGRRSSYNEQFF	TGTGCCAGCAGTTACTTAGGGACTAGCGGGAGGAGAAGCTCCTACAATGAGCAGTTCTTC
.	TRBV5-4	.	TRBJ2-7	CASSLAPLAVWKGATYEQYF	TGTGCCAGCAGCTTGGCCCCACTAGCGGTTTGGAAGGGGGCTACCTACGAGCAGTACTTC
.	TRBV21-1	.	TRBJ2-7	CASSNLPIAGGYEQYF	TGTGCCAGCAGCAATCTCCCCATTGCAGGAGGCTACGAGCAGTACTTC